This T cell receptor beta chain appears in the sequencing data of a study of cytomegalovirus exposure and HLA in healthy donors. Overall study findings and caveats: A few of the chains that were CMV-associated were confirmed in vitro to be specific for CMV antigens. It was reported that the classifier diagnosed cytomegalovirus status with high specificity and sensitivity in both the original and validation cohorts. Apparent HLA restriction characterized most CMV-associated TCR beta chains in a later analysis.

As for this clone: The antigen is not known.

Primers included in the PCR were 60 Vbeta and 13 Jbeta primers. The table came from immunoSEQ multiplex PCR; TCRdb's copy has only in-frame clones and leaves some out. The repertoire includes under 200,000 clones, less than 80% of them detected once, and roughly 4.2% sits in the top ten. Trimming left V 7 bases short and J 6 bases short, with 23 bases between. Germline CDR1 reads SGHRS; CDR2 reads YFSETQ. The CDR3 spans 16 residues. Sequencing was performed on PBMCs. The clonotype originates from a middle-aged man in good health and CMV-seronegative. This rearrangement joins TRBV5-1 to TRBJ2-1; TRBD2 might be the D (6 bases). In DNA, the CDR3 is TGCGCCAGCTCCCCTGGAGGGCAGGAGGCGGGCAATGAGCAGTTCTTC. Translating it yields CASSPGGQEAGNEQFF.